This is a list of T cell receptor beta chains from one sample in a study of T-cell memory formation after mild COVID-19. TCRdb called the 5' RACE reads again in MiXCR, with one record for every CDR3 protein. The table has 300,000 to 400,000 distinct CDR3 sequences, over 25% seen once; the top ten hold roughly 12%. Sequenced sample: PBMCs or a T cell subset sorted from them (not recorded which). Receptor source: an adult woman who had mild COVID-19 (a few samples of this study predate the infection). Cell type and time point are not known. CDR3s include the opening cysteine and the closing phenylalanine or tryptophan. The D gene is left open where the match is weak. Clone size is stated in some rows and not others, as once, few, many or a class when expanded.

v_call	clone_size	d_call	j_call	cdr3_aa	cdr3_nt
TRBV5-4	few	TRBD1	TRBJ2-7	CASRRRDRGPYEQYF	TGTGCCAGCAGGCGCCGGGACAGGGGACCCTACGAGCAGTACTTC
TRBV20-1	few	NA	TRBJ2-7	CSASDRGSDEQYF	TGCAGTGCCTCGGACAGAGGGAGCGACGAGCAGTACTTC
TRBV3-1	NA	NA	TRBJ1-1	CASSLTGYVFF	TGTGCCAGCAGCCTTACAGGGTATGTTTTCTTT
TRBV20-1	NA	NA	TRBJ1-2	CSARANRRGDYTF	TGCAGTGCTAGAGCCAACCGACGAGGCGACTACACCTTC
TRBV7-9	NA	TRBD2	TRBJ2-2	CASSYGLANTGELFF	TGTGCCAGCAGCTACGGACTAGCGAACACCGGGGAGCTGTTTTTT
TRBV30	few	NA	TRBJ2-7	CAWSVGAEGHEQYF	TGTGCCTGGAGTGTAGGGGCAGAGGGCCACGAGCAGTACTTC
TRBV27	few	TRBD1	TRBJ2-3	CASGWTGGTDTQYF	TGTGCCAGCGGTTGGACAGGGGGGACAGATACGCAGTATTTT
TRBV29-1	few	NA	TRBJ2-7	CSVVKGRAGNYEQYF	TGCAGCGTTGTAAAGGGTCGGGCAGGGAACTACGAGCAGTACTTC
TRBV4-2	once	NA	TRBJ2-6	CASSQVWSGANVLTF	TGTGCCAGCAGCCAAGTTTGGTCTGGGGCCAACGTCCTGACTTTC
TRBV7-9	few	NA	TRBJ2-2	CASPEWTGELFF	TGTGCCAGCCCGGAGTGGACCGGGGAGCTGTTTTTT
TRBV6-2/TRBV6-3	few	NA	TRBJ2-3	CASSTITDTQYF	TGTGCCAGCAGTACCATCACAGATACGCAGTATTTT
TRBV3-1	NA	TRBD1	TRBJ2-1	CASSPWTGNEQFF	TGTGCCAGCAGCCCATGGACAGGGAATGAGCAGTTCTTC
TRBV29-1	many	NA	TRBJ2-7	CSVAGQGYEQYF	TGCAGCGTTGCGGGCCAGGGGTACGAGCAGTACTTC
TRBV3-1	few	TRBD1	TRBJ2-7	CASSLASRTGSYEQYF	TGTGCCAGCAGCCTTGCGTCCAGGACAGGGTCCTACGAGCAGTACTTC
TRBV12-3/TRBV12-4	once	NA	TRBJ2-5	CASTPVQRQETQYF	TGTGCCAGCACTCCCGTGCAGCGGCAAGAGACCCAGTACTTC
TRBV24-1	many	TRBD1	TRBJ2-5	CATSASGQAQETQYF	TGTGCCACCAGTGCCTCGGGACAGGCCCAAGAGACCCAGTACTTC
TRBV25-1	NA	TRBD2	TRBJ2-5	CASGLAGGQETQYF	TGTGCCAGTGGACTAGCGGGGGGGCAGGAGACCCAGTACTTC
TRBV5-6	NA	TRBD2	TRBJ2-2	CASSLLSFLGTTYTGELFF	TGTGCCAGCAGCTTGTTAAGTTTTCTCGGGACTACCTACACCGGGGAGCTGTTTTTT
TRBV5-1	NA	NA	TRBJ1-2	CASSGLRDGYGYTF	TGCGCCAGCAGCGGGCTTCGGGACGGCTATGGCTACACCTTC
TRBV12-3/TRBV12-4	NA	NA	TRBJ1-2	CASSPEGYYGYTF	TGTGCCAGCAGTCCGGAGGGGTACTATGGCTACACCTTC
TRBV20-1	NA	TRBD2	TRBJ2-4	CSARVLAGGLDIQYF	TGCAGTGCTAGAGTACTAGCGGGGGGTTTGGACATTCAGTACTTC
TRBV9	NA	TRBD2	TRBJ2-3	CASGSPGSGITDTQYF	TGTGCCAGCGGATCCCCGGGTAGCGGGATCACAGATACGCAGTATTTT
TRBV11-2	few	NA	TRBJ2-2	CASSLVYSGELFF	TGTGCCAGCAGCTTAGTATATTCCGGGGAGCTGTTTTTT
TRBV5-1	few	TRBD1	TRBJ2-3	CASSFADRGPSTDTQYF	TGCGCCAGCAGCTTCGCCGACAGGGGACCTAGCACAGATACGCAGTATTTT
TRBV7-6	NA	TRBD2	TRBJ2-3	CASNKGAGGPEDTQYF	TGTGCCAGCAACAAAGGGGCGGGGGGGCCCGAAGATACGCAGTATTTT
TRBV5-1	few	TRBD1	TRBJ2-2	CASSAEGQGVTGELFF	TGCGCCAGCAGCGCCGAAGGACAGGGCGTCACCGGGGAGCTGTTTTTT
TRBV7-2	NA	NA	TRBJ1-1	CASSLALGGNTEAFF	TGTGCCAGCAGCTTAGCGTTGGGTGGGAACACTGAAGCTTTCTTT
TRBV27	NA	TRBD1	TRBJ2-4	CASSFPPLYRGSSKNIQYF	TGTGCCAGCAGTTTCCCTCCTCTATACAGGGGGTCTAGCAAAAACATTCAGTACTTC
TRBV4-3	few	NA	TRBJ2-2	CASSQEGRRTGELFF	TGCGCCAGCAGCCAAGAAGGACGTAGAACCGGGGAGCTGTTTTTT
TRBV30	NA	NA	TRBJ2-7	CAWSQGSRYEQYF	TGTGCCTGGAGCCAGGGGTCGAGATACGAGCAGTACTTC
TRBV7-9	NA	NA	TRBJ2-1	CASSLDSAVNEQFF	TGTGCCAGCAGCTTGGATTCGGCCGTCAATGAGCAGTTCTTC
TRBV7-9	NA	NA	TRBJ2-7	CASSDNPRGGLNEQYF	TGTGCCAGCAGCGATAACCCTAGGGGTGGCCTCAACGAGCAGTACTTC
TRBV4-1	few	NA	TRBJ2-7	CASSQGGLLSEQYF	TGCGCCAGCAGCCAAGGGGGACTTCTCTCCGAGCAGTACTTC
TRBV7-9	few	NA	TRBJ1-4	CASSPQGLRAKEKLFF	TGTGCCAGCAGCCCACAGGGTCTCAGGGCGAAGGAAAAACTGTTTTTT
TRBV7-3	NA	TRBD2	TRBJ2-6	CASSLNPSGGPSSGANVLTF	TGTGCCAGCAGCTTAAACCCCAGCGGGGGGCCAAGCTCTGGGGCCAACGTCCTGACTTTC
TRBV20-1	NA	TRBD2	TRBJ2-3	CSAPSPTSGPYTYF	TGCAGTGCGCCTTCACCGACTAGCGGGCCATACACGTATTTT
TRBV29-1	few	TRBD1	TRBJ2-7	CSGSTGYWDEQYF	TGCAGCGGTTCGACAGGGTATTGGGACGAGCAGTACTTC
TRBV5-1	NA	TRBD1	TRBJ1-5	CASSLAGPGGNQPQHF	TGCGCCAGCAGCTTGGCCGGGCCAGGGGGGAATCAGCCCCAGCATTTT
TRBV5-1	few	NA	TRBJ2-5	CASSLGGREETQYF	TGCGCCAGCAGCTTGGGCGGCAGGGAAGAGACCCAGTACTTC
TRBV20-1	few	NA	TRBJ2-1	CSAAGLGEQFF	TGCAGTGCTGCCGGGCTGGGTGAGCAGTTCTTC
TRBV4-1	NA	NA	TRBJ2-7	CASSPLGLSYEQYF	TGCGCCAGCAGCCCCCTCGGGTTGTCCTACGAGCAGTACTTC
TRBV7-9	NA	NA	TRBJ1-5	CASSFEGYQPQHF	TGTGCCAGCAGCTTTGAGGGGTACCAGCCCCAGCATTTT
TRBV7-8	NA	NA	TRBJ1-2	CASSLAEADYGYTF	TGTGCCAGCAGCTTAGCCGAAGCAGATTATGGCTACACCTTC
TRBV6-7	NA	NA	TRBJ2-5	CASSYGGAGETQYF	TGTGCCAGCAGTTACGGCGGGGCTGGGGAGACCCAGTACTTC
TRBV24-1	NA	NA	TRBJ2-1	CATRLGGPAGNEQFF	TGTGCCACCCGTCTCGGGGGGCCCGCAGGCAATGAGCAGTTCTTC
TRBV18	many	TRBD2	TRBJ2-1	CASSLALAGGPGEQFF	TGTGCCAGCTCACTGGCCTTAGCGGGAGGGCCAGGTGAGCAGTTCTTC
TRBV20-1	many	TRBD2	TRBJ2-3	CSARNLAGGGDTQYF	TGCAGTGCTAGGAACTTAGCGGGGGGAGGGGATACGCAGTATTTT
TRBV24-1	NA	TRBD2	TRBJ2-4	CATSDVLAGIQYF	TGTGCCACCAGTGATGTACTAGCGGGAATTCAGTACTTC
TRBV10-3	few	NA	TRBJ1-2	CAISAPSYGYTF	TGTGCCATCAGTGCCCCCAGCTATGGCTACACCTTC
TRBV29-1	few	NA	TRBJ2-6	CSCRSAGANVLTF	TGCAGCTGCCGTTCGGCTGGGGCCAACGTCCTGACTTTC
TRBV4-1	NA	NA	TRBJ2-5	CASSPPAETQYF	TGCGCCAGCAGCCCGCCGGCCGAGACCCAGTACTTC
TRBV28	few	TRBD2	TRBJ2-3	CASSSTGSGSVDTQYF	TGTGCCAGCAGTTCAACAGGGAGCGGGAGCGTGGATACGCAGTATTTT
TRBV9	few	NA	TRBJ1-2	CASSVGGLGYTF	TGTGCCAGCAGCGTCGGAGGTCTTGGCTACACCTTC
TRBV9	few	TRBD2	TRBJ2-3	CASSFDLTSGIGGDTQYF	TGTGCCAGCAGCTTCGACCTCACTAGCGGGATAGGTGGAGATACGCAGTATTTT
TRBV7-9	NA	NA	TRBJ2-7	CASSPLDGEEQYF	TGTGCCAGCAGCCCTCTCGACGGGGAGGAGCAGTACTTC
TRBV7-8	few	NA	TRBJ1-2	CASSLHPPTNDGYTF	TGTGCCAGCAGCTTACACCCTCCCACCAACGATGGCTACACCTTC
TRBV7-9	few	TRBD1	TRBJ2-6	CASSTWDRGFDGANVLTF	TGTGCCAGCAGCACCTGGGACAGGGGATTTGATGGGGCCAACGTCCTGACTTTC
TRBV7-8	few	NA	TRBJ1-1	CASSLAGAGSLSTEAFF	TGTGCCAGCAGCTTAGCTGGGGCCGGGAGTTTAAGCACTGAAGCTTTCTTT